Listed below are T cell receptor beta chains from one sample, sequenced in a study of blood T cells in healthy people across ages. TCRdb re-called the 5' RACE reads through MiXCR, storing one row per CDR3 protein. In the table there are roughly 720,000 distinct CDR3 sequences, 40% to 65% of which are singletons. What was sequenced was blood. All receptors derive from a man older than 75 in good health. The CDR3 runs from the conserved cysteine through the conserved F or W. The D gene is left open where the match is weak. Rows give clone size only sometimes, using once, few, many, or a class for an expanded clone.

j_call clone_size v_call d_call cdr3_nt cdr3_aa
TRBJ2-1 few TRBV5-1 TRBD2 TGCGCCAGCAGCTTGGTGAGCGGGAGTGTTAATGAGCAGTTCTTC CASSLVSGSVNEQFF
TRBJ1-4 few TRBV12-3/TRBV12-4 NA TGTGCCAGCAGTTTAGGCGGGTTTAATGAAAAACTGTTTTTT CASSLGGFNEKLFF
TRBJ2-5 NA TRBV3-1 NA TGTGCCAGCAGCCAAGCCGGTGGGGGTCATGGAGAGACCCAGTACTTC CASSQAGGGHGETQYF
TRBJ2-1 few TRBV4-1 TRBD2 TGCGCCAGCAGCCTAGCTGGGCGGGAGGGTGAGCAGTTCTTC CASSLAGREGEQFF
TRBJ2-1 NA TRBV10-3 TRBD2 TGTGCCATCAGTGTAAGCGGGAGTGGCAGTGAGCAGTTCTTC CAISVSGSGSEQFF
TRBJ2-5 NA TRBV4-2 NA TGTGCCAGCAGCCAAGATCGACTAGTTTACAATGAGCAGTACTTC CASSQDRLVYNEQYF
TRBJ2-7 NA TRBV6-1 TRBD2 TGTGCCAGCACCCCTAGCGGGAGGCTCTCCTACGAGCAGTACTTC CASTPSGRLSYEQYF
TRBJ2-5 many TRBV5-1 TRBD2 TGCGCCAGCAGCTTGGCCTTGGCGGGAGGACTTCAAGAGACCCAGTACTTC CASSLALAGGLQETQYF
TRBJ1-2 few TRBV27 TRBD1 TGTGCCAGCAGTTCCCTGGGACAGACCAACTATGGCTACACCTTC CASSSLGQTNYGYTF
TRBJ2-3 NA TRBV20-1 NA TGCAGTGCCGGCAGGGTAAATACGCAGTATTTT CSAGRVNTQYF
TRBJ2-1 NA TRBV12-3/TRBV12-4 NA TGTGCCAGCAGTTTATTGACAATGGGGGGTGGGAATGAGCAGTTCTTC CASSLLTMGGGNEQFF
TRBJ1-2 NA TRBV7-9 TRBD1 TGTGCCAGCAGCTTACAGGGGGCAGACGGCTATGGCTACACCTTC CASSLQGADGYGYTF
TRBJ2-4 NA TRBV7-2 NA TGTGCCAGCAGCCCGCAGGGGATCTCCTACGTGCAGTACTTC CASSPQGISYVQYF
TRBJ2-3 NA TRBV13 NA TGTGCCAGCAGCCTGCCAGGGTCTGGCGCAGATACGCAGTATTTT CASSLPGSGADTQYF
TRBJ2-1 few TRBV20-1 TRBD2 TGCAGTGCAGAGGGACTAGCGGGAGGCGGTGAGCAGTTCTTC CSAEGLAGGGEQFF
TRBJ2-7 NA TRBV12-3/TRBV12-4 TRBD1 TGTGCCAGCAGTTTAGTTAGGGCCGTCGGGACAGGGTCCTACGAGCAGTACTTC CASSLVRAVGTGSYEQYF
TRBJ2-3 NA TRBV20-1 TRBD2 TGCAGTGCTAGAACGCCTAGCGGGATGAGCACAGATACGCAGTATTTT CSARTPSGMSTDTQYF
TRBJ2-5 few TRBV20-1 TRBD1 TGCAGTGCTAGAGACCGGACAGGGGGACACGGAGAGACCCAGTACTTC CSARDRTGGHGETQYF
TRBJ2-7 NA TRBV20-1 NA TGCAGTGCTAGAGTACGACTCTACGAGCAGTACTTC CSARVRLYEQYF
TRBJ2-1 NA TRBV6-6 TRBD2 TGTGCCAGCAGTTACCCGACTAGCGGGGGCCCCAATGAGCAGTTCTTC CASSYPTSGGPNEQFF
TRBJ2-7 NA TRBV7-2 NA TGTGCCAGCAGCGACGGCCCTCAGAGGGGCGAGCAGTACTTC CASSDGPQRGEQYF
TRBJ2-5 NA TRBV20-1 TRBD1 TGCAGTGCCCAATCCGGGACAGGTCCGGAAGAGACCCAGTACTTC CSAQSGTGPEETQYF
TRBJ2-7 NA TRBV3-1 TRBD1 TGTGCCAGCAGCCAAGTTGATAGGACAGGGGATTACGAGCAGTACTTC CASSQVDRTGDYEQYF
TRBJ2-5 few TRBV29-1 TRBD2 TGCAGCGTTGGGGAGCGGGGGTTGAATGAGCAGTACTTC CSVGERGLNEQYF
TRBJ2-7 many TRBV13 NA TGTGCCAGCAGCTCCGAGGTGGGGGTCGAGCAGTACTTC CASSSEVGVEQYF
TRBJ2-5 NA TRBV29-1 NA TGCAGCGCGTACAGGCAAGAGACCCAGTACTTC CSAYRQETQYF
TRBJ2-5 NA TRBV2 NA TGTGCCAGCAGTGAGGGCAGGGGCACCGAGACCCAGTACTTC CASSEGRGTETQYF
TRBJ2-2 NA TRBV24-1 NA TGTGCCACCAGTGATGCCGCCGGGGGCGAGTCCGGGGAGCTGTTTTTT CATSDAAGGESGELFF
TRBJ2-5 NA TRBV4-1 NA TGCACCAGCAGCCGAACTCAAGCGGACCAAGAGACCCAGTACTTC CTSSRTQADQETQYF
TRBJ1-6 few TRBV6-1 NA TGTGCCAGCAGTGACGGCAGCAGGGCGTTCTATTCACCCCTCCACTTT CASSDGSRAFYSPLHF
TRBJ1-5 once TRBV18 NA TGTGCCAGCTCAAAGGACCTAAGCGACCACAATCAGCCCCAGCATTTT CASSKDLSDHNQPQHF
TRBJ2-5 once TRBV20-1 NA TGCAGTGCTGGCCACTCGACAGTCCAAGAGACCCAGTACTTC CSAGHSTVQETQYF
TRBJ2-1 NA TRBV24-1 NA TGTGCCTCCTCGATTGGGGGGGCTGGGGTTTCCAATGAGCAGTTCTTC CASSIGGAGVSNEQFF
TRBJ2-1 few TRBV3-1 NA TGTGCCAGCGGCGTACTGGGAGCCTACAATGAGCAGTTCTTC CASGVLGAYNEQFF
TRBJ2-1 NA TRBV29-1 TRBD2 TGCAGCGTGGCCTTTGCGGGAGTAAGCCAGTTCTTC CSVAFAGVSQFF
TRBJ2-5 NA TRBV12-3/TRBV12-4 NA TGTGCCAGCAGTTTGAAGAGGGGCCAGACCCAGTACTTC CASSLKRGQTQYF
TRBJ2-7 NA TRBV3-1 NA TGTGCTAGCAGCCAAGGACATAGGACCTACGAGCAGTACTTC CASSQGHRTYEQYF
TRBJ2-7 few TRBV20-1 NA TGCAGTGCTAGAGAATCGACAGGGACTGACTACGAGCAGTACTTC CSARESTGTDYEQYF
TRBJ2-3 NA TRBV6-2/TRBV6-3 NA TGTGCCAGCAGTTATTCGCGACTAGTTCATACGCAGTATTTT CASSYSRLVHTQYF
TRBJ2-7 NA TRBV5-1 TRBD2 TGCGCCAGCAGAGGGGGACTAGCGGGCGCTACAACCTACAATGAGCAGTACTTC CASRGGLAGATTYNEQYF
TRBJ2-5 NA TRBV12-3/TRBV12-4 TRBD2 TGTGCCAGCAGATTAAGCGGGAGCGGAATCGAGACCCAGTACTTC CASRLSGSGIETQYF
TRBJ1-5 few TRBV15 TRBD1 TGTGCCACCAGCCCGGACAGGGGGACTAATCAGCCCCAGCATTTT CATSPDRGTNQPQHF
TRBJ2-1 NA TRBV28 TRBD2 TGTGCCATTGGACTAGCGGACTACAATGAGCAGTTCTTC CAIGLADYNEQFF
TRBJ2-7 NA TRBV20-1 TRBD2 TGCAGTGCTAGAGCTGGAGGCAATACGCCACCCCTGACTAGCGGGAGCCAAAAGTACTTC CSARAGGNTPPLTSGSQKYF
TRBJ2-4 NA TRBV11-2 TRBD1 TGTGCCAGCAGCTTAGGCAGGGACAGGGGTGCGAGCCGGGCCAAAAACATTCAGTACTTC CASSLGRDRGASRAKNIQYF
TRBJ2-1 few TRBV2 NA TGTGCCAGCAGTGCTAGGAATGAGCAGTTCTTC CASSARNEQFF
TRBJ2-7 NA TRBV7-6 NA TGTGCCAGCAGCCTCAGGCGGGACTCCTACGAGCAGTACTTC CASSLRRDSYEQYF
TRBJ2-3 NA TRBV11-2 TRBD2 TGTGCCAGCAGACGGGGGGGTGACAGAGACGCGTATTTT CASRRGGDRDAYF
TRBJ2-4 few TRBV7-9 NA TGTGCCAGCAGCTTATCTGGGACGCATGAAAACATTCAGTACTTC CASSLSGTHENIQYF
TRBJ2-5 few TRBV7-2 NA TGTGCCAGCAGCTCTGGACGGTTACAAGAGACCCAGTACTTC CASSSGRLQETQYF
TRBJ2-1 few TRBV12-3/TRBV12-4 NA TGTGCCAGCGGTCGATTGACCTACAATGAGCAGTTCTTC CASGRLTYNEQFF
TRBJ2-5 NA TRBV10-3 NA TGTGCCATCAGTGAAAGGAACATACAAGAGACCCAGTACTTC CAISERNIQETQYF
TRBJ1-2 NA TRBV24-1 NA TGTGCCACCAGTGGTCAGAGACAGGGCTACACCTTC CATSGQRQGYTF